One and the same sample provided the 27 T cell receptor beta chains below, sequenced in a study of blood T cell repertoires in COVID-19. Here immunoSEQ multiplex PCR was the method, and the copy in TCRdb shows in-frame clones only, minus some. This sample carries roughly 230,000 clones, approximately 85% of them seen once, and the ten largest clones take under 8%. Sequencing was carried out using PBMCs or T cells enriched from blood (not recorded which). The source is a woman aged 45-65 years who had been exposed to COVID-19.

This chain joins TRBV7-9 and TRBJ2-3, with TRBD2 matching 7 bases. Germline loops: CDR1 SEHNR, CDR2 FQNEAQ (reference sequence). V shed 3 bases and J 0 bases; nucleotides not matched to a gene: 6. The CDR3 loop spans 16 amino acids. The CDR3 bases are TGTGCCAGCAGCTTCTGGCGGGGGATGAGCACAGATACGCAGTATTTT. Its translation is CASSFWRGMSTDTQYF. Full variable domain (remainder filled in from reference TRBV7-9 and TRBJ2-3): DTGVSQNPRHKITKRGQNVTFRCDPISEHNRLYWYRQTLGQGPEFLTYFQNEAQLEKSRLLSDRFSAERPKGSFSTLEIQRTEQGDSAMYLCASSFWRGMSTDTQYFGPGTRLTVL.

This rearrangement joins TRBV7-2 to TRBJ2-3; 7 nucleotides align to TRBD1. The germline V gene encodes CDR1 SGHTA and CDR2 FQGNSA. The CDR3 covers 16 residues. Germline trimming cut 3 bases from V and 2 bases from J; bases unmatched to any gene: 8. CDR3 region: CASSFYSQGSTDTQYF. CDR3 DNA sequence: TGTGCCAGCAGCTTCTATTCACAGGGGTCCACAGATACGCAGTATTTT.

The rearrangement links TRBV7-9 to TRBJ1-1; the D gene is possibly TRBD1 (6 bases). Trimming stripped 3 bases from V and 4 bases from J, with 12 bases between. CDR3 length: 14 amino acids. The germline V gene encodes CDR1 SEHNR and CDR2 FQNEAQ (reference sequence). CDR3 bases: TGTGCCAGCAGCTTTCAACAGGGTTTCACTGAAGCTTTCTTT. Translating it yields CASSFQQGFTEAFF.

This rearrangement joins TRBV9 to TRBJ2-3, with 8 bases aligning to TRBD2. Germline-derived CDR1 and CDR2 are SGDLS and YYNGEE. CDR3 length: 16 residues. V trimming: 1 base; J trimming: 2 bases; junction bases outside the gene matches: 6. Here the CDR3 reads CASSVLSGGTTDTQYF. The DNA of the CDR3 is TGTGCCAGCAGCGTATTAAGCGGGGGCACCACAGATACGCAGTATTTT. The variable domain in full, completed from reference TRBV9 and TRBJ2-3, reads DSGVTQTPKHLITATGQRVTLRCSPRSGDLSVYWYQQSLDQGLQFLIQYYNGEERAKGNILERFSAQQFPDLHSELNLSSLELGDSALYFCASSVLSGGTTDTQYFGPGTRLTVL.

This chain joins TRBV6-5 and TRBJ1-3; TRBD1 agrees at 7 bases. Germline-derived CDR1 and CDR2 are MNHEY and SVGAGI. CDR3 length: 15 residues. Germline trimming cut 6 bases from V and 3 bases from J; bases unmatched to any gene: 8. The CDR3 spells CASSPRTGLGNTIYF. The CDR3 DNA follows: TGTGCCAGCAGCCCCAGGACAGGCCTTGGAAACACCATATATTTT.

The V and J genes are TRBV30 and TRBJ2-7, with D perhaps matching TRBD2 (5 bases). The CDR3 runs to 13 residues. V was cut by 0 bases and J by 4 bases, with 10 bases left in between. CDR1 is GTSNPN, CDR2 SVGIG, per germline (reference sequence). CDR3 region: CAWSVGASYEQYF. The CDR3 nucleotides read TGTGCCTGGAGTGTGGGAGCCTCATACGAGCAGTACTTC. The whole variable domain, filled in from reference TRBV30 and TRBJ2-7, reads SQTIHQWPATLVQPVGSPLSLECTVEGTSNPNLYWYRQAAGRGLQLLFYSVGIGQISSEVPQNLSASRPQDRQFILSSKKLLLSDSGFYLCAWSVGASYEQYFGPGTRLTVT.

This chain uses TRBV28 with TRBJ1-2; 7 positions agree with TRBD1. V lost 9 bases to trimming and J lost 7 bases; unmatched junction nucleotides: 11. CDR1 and CDR2 from the germline V gene are MDHEN and SYDVKM. The CDR3 loop spans 13 amino acids. The CDR3 coding sequence is TGTGCCAGTAACACAGGGGCCGGGGGTGGCTACACCTTC. This sequence encodes CASNTGAGGGYTF.

This chain connects TRBV5-1 to TRBJ2-1, with 10 nucleotides matching TRBD2. Germline-derived CDR1 and CDR2 are SGHRS and YFSETQ. With 1 base clipped from V and 5 bases from J, the junction kept 12 bases outside the gene matches. The CDR3 covers 18 residues. The CDR3 protein is CASSLLASGGVSHNEQFF. The DNA of the CDR3 is TGCGCCAGCAGCTTGTTGGCTAGCGGGGGCGTCTCTCACAATGAGCAGTTCTTC.

J is TRBJ1-1 and V is TRBV4-2, with unresolved D. Trimming pared 0 bases from V and 4 bases from J, leaving 9 bases between. CDR1 and CDR2 (germline): LGHNA, YNFKEQ. This CDR3 has 14 amino acids. This chain's CDR3 is CASSQDNVATEAFF. CDR3 in DNA: TGTGCCAGCAGCCAAGATAACGTGGCCACTGAAGCTTTCTTT.

V gene TRBV19 combines with J gene TRBJ2-2, with 8 bases aligning to TRBD1. The germline V gene encodes CDR1 LNHDA and CDR2 SQIVND (reference sequence). The CDR3 contains 14 residues. Trimming took 3 bases from V and 8 from J; bases not matched to a gene: 5. The chain's CDR3 is CASSIGDRSGELFF. The DNA of the CDR3 is TGTGCCAGTAGTATCGGGGACAGGAGTGGGGAGCTGTTTTTT.

This clone was counted a few times. This rearrangement joins TRBV27 to TRBJ1-2; D is undetermined. Germline CDR1 is MNHEY and CDR2 is SMNVEV (reference sequence). The V end was cut by 5 bases, the J end by 8 bases, with 12 bases between. The CDR3 totals 12 residues. CDR3 residues: CASSQRGAGYTF. CDR3 bases: TGTGCCAGCAGTCAACGTGGAGCCGGCTACACCTTC.

The chain recombines TRBV18 with TRBJ1-2; a weak D match, TRBD1 (6 bases). Trimming cost V 6 bases and J 6 bases, with 11 bases left between them. The germline V gene has CDR1 KGHSH and CDR2 LQKENI. The length of the CDR3 is 12 residues. CDR3 DNA: TGTGCCAGCTCTCTAGGGGGAGATGGCTACACCTTC. Amino acid sequence: CASSLGGDGYTF.

The chain employs TRBV5-1 and TRBJ2-7; 7 bases align to TRBD1. The CDR3 consists of 14 residues. Germline CDR1 reads SGHRS; CDR2 reads YFSETQ. V was clipped by 4 bases and J by 2 bases; unmatched bases: 6. The CDR3 protein is CASSPKTGPYEQYF. The CDR3 coding sequence is TGCGCCAGCAGCCCTAAGACAGGGCCCTACGAGCAGTACTTC.

This clone has just a few counts. The J gene is TRBJ1-1, the V gene TRBV6-2 or TRBV6-3; D not certain. This CDR3 has 14 residues. V was shortened by 3 bases and J by 0 bases, with 8 bases between the two germline ends. CDR1 and CDR2 (germline): MNHEY, SVGEGT. The CDR3 DNA reads as TGTGCCAGCAGTTATTCGGGTATGAACACTGAAGCTTTCTTT. This encodes CASSYSGMNTEAFF.

The rearrangement joins TRBV28 to TRBJ2-5, with 8 bases matching TRBD1. The trim removed 5 bases at V and 3 bases at J, leaving 8 bases unmatched. Germline values: CDR1 MDHEN, CDR2 SYDVKM. This CDR3 has 15 amino acids. The CDR3 loop is CASSTPDRVEETQYF. For the CDR3, the DNA is TGTGCCAGCAGTACCCCGGACAGGGTGGAAGAGACCCAGTACTTC.

The genes are TRBV5-1 and TRBJ1-1; D might be TRBD1 (6 bases). Germline-derived CDR1 and CDR2 are SGHRS and YFSETQ. The V end lost 0 bases, the J end lost 2 bases, and 14 bases lay between the germline ends. This CDR3 spans 16 amino acids. CDR3 bases: TGCGCCAGCAGCTTGGGACCAGGGGTGGTAAACACTGAAGCTTTCTTT. It codes for CASSLGPGVVNTEAFF.

The V and J genes are TRBV15 and TRBJ1-2; 11 bases are shared with TRBD1. Trimming cost V 11 bases and J 9 bases; bases outside gene matches: 11. The germline CDR1 and CDR2 sequences are LNHNV and YYDKDF (reference sequence). This CDR3 contains 13 residues. In nucleotides, the CDR3 is TGTGCCGTAGCGGGACAGGGGGGTAGTCGCTACACCTTC. This translates into CAVAGQGGSRYTF.

The chain recombines TRBV28 with TRBJ1-2, with TRBD1 matching over 9 bases. The germline V gene encodes CDR1 MDHEN and CDR2 SYDVKM. The junction had 11 bases not matched to a gene; V was cut back by 5 bases and J by 7 bases. The CDR3 is 15 amino acids. The CDR3, as DNA: TGTGCCAGCAGTCCCGCTGGGACAGGGTTAGGTGGCTACACCTTC. It yields the protein CASSPAGTGLGGYTF.

Of note for this clone: This specimen includes other DNA sequences encoding the same CDR3. The genes are TRBV3-1 (or the pseudogene TRBV3-2) and TRBJ2-1; D is undetermined. Germline V gene data show CDR1 as LGHDT and CDR2 as YNNKEL (reference sequence). This CDR3 contains 12 residues. The V end lost 3 bases, the J end lost 6 bases, and 6 bases lay between the germline ends. CDR3 sequence (DNA): TGTGCCAGCAGCCAGCGTGGCAATGAGCAGTTCTTC. Its translation is CASSQRGNEQFF.

V and J are TRBV7-2 and TRBJ2-6; D not certain. V gave up 2 bases and J gave up 0 bases, with 14 bases separating them. Germline V lookup: CDR1 SGHTA, CDR2 FQGNSA. The CDR3 length is 18 residues. The CDR3 here is CASSLKNPLSSGANVLTF. DNA for the CDR3: TGTGCCAGCAGCTTAAAAAACCCCCTCAGCTCTGGGGCCAACGTCCTGACTTTC.

The chain carries TRBV2 and TRBJ2-7; 7 bases line up with TRBD2. CDR1 and CDR2 from the germline V gene are SNHLY and FYNNEI. The CDR3 has 13 residues. V shed 4 bases, J shed 2 bases, and the junction held 2 bases outside the gene matches. The CDR3 is CASSGGRTYEQYF. In DNA, the CDR3 is TGTGCCAGCAGTGGCGGGAGAACCTACGAGCAGTACTTC.

The chain joins TRBV30 to TRBJ1-4, with 9 bases matching TRBD1. This CDR3 is built from 13 residues. Germline assignment: CDR1 GTSNPN and CDR2 SVGIG (reference sequence). J gave up 4 bases and V 5 bases, and 2 bases lay outside the gene matches. The CDR3 DNA reads TGTGCCTGGGGACAGGGGATTAATGAAAAACTGTTTTTT. This gives the protein CAWGQGINEKLFF.

The rearrangement links TRBV5-1 to TRBJ1-1, with D maybe TRBD1 (6 bases). Looked up from germline, CDR1 is SGHRS and CDR2 is YFSETQ. The CDR3 sequence is 15 residues long. V gave up 4 bases and J gave up 5 bases, with 18 bases separating them. The CDR3 DNA sequence: TGCGCCAGCAGCCCGGTGGCGGGGGCAATAACTGAAGCTTTCTTT. Its protein product is CASSPVAGAITEAFF.

This chain links TRBV7-8 with TRBJ2-1, with 13 bases identical to TRBD2. The CDR3 is 18 amino acids. Trimming took 1 base from V and 0 from J; bases not matched to a gene: 3. From germline, CDR1 is SGHVS and CDR2 FQNEAQ. CDR3 protein: CASSLGLAGGYSYNEQFF. The CDR3 bases are TGTGCCAGCAGCTTAGGACTAGCGGGGGGCTACTCCTACAATGAGCAGTTCTTC.

The rearrangement uses TRBV2 and TRBJ2-6; 8 bases map to TRBD1. The CDR3 extends over 15 amino acids. In germline, CDR1 is SNHLY, CDR2 FYNNEI. V dropped 8 bases and J dropped 4; count of bases not matched to a gene: 7. This CDR3 is CASLGQVSGANVLTF. In nucleotides, the CDR3 is TGTGCCAGCCTGGGACAGGTTTCCGGGGCCAACGTCCTGACTTTC.

This rearrangement joins TRBV3-1 (or the pseudogene TRBV3-2) to TRBJ1-3; D possibly corresponds to TRBD1 (6 bases). This CDR3 has 15 amino acids. CDR1 is LGHDT and CDR2 is YNNKEL in the germline V gene (reference sequence). V was trimmed by 3 bases and J by 6 bases, leaving 15 bases between them. The CDR3, as DNA: TGTGCCAGCAGCCACAATCCAACAGGGCCAAACACCATATATTTT. As protein: CASSHNPTGPNTIYF.

For the CDR3, the DNA is TGTGCCAGCAGCCAGAAGGCCAGGGGGATGGGAGGTGGCTACACCTTC. Translating gives CASSQKARGMGGGYTF. The chain recombines TRBV3-1 (or the pseudogene TRBV3-2) with TRBJ1-2; 7 bases map to TRBD1. V gave up 3 bases and J gave up 7 bases; unmatched junction bases: 14. The CDR3 covers 16 residues. Per germline, CDR1 LGHDT and CDR2 YNNKEL (reference sequence).